The 13 T cell receptor beta chains listed next were all sequenced from one sample in a study of T cell responses to AZD1222 COVID-19 vaccine. The data were produced by immunoSEQ multiplex PCR, yet TCRdb's version contains in-frame clones alone and is incomplete. This table holds 180,000 or so clones, 88% found once. The starting material was peripheral blood, obtained 28 days after the second AZD1222 dose. The receptors originated from an adult who received the AZD1222 COVID-19 vaccine.

The rearrangement uses TRBV6-6 and TRBJ1-6, with D possibly matching TRBD1 (5 bases). Trimming shortened V by 0 bases and J by 7 bases, and 13 bases separated the two germline ends. Germline-derived CDR1 and CDR2 are MNHNY and SVGAGI (reference sequence). The CDR3 has 16 amino acids. The CDR3 coding sequence is TGTGCCAGCAGTTACTCGAATCCGGGGGGGAATTCACCCCTCCACTTT. Translated: CASSYSNPGGNSPLHF.

CDR3 DNA sequence: TGTGCCAGCAGTTTTTCGGGGACTTTTGGCTACACCTTC. It yields the protein CASSFSGTFGYTF. The chain is built from TRBV28 and TRBJ1-2; tentatively, D is TRBD1 (5 bases). Germline-derived CDR1 and CDR2 are MDHEN and SYDVKM. V shed 3 bases and J shed 7 bases, with 12 bases lying between them. The CDR3 is 13 residues long.

The genes are TRBV5-1 and TRBJ2-5, with 9 bases lining up with TRBD1. From germline, CDR1 is SGHRS and CDR2 YFSETQ. CDR3 length: 14 residues. The V and J ends lost 7 bases and 4 bases, in that order; junction bases with no gene match: 8. The CDR3 here is CASRAGQGRETQYF. In nucleotides, the CDR3 is TGCGCCAGCCGCGCTGGACAGGGGAGAGAGACCCAGTACTTC.

The genes are TRBV10-3 and TRBJ2-1, with TRBD2 matching over 7 bases. The CDR3 extends over 14 amino acids. Germline trimming cut 5 bases from V and 5 bases from J; bases unmatched to any gene: 6. In germline, CDR1 is ENHRY, CDR2 SYGVKD. The CDR3 nucleotides read TGTGCCATCAGTCCCCTAGCGGCAAACAATGAGCAGTTCTTC. Its translation is CAISPLAANNEQFF.

This sequence joins TRBV6-2 or TRBV6-3 and TRBJ2-7; TRBD2 matches 8 bases. V trimming: 4 bases; J trimming: 2 bases; junction bases outside the gene matches: 7. In germline, CDR1 is MNHEY, CDR2 SVGEGT. The CDR3 runs to 15 residues. CDR3 in DNA: TGTGCCAGCAGTTTCCTTACGGGAGGGCCCTACGAGCAGTACTTC. Translating gives CASSFLTGGPYEQYF.

The J gene is TRBJ1-3, the V gene TRBV12-3 or TRBV12-4, with D unclear. V lost 5 bases and J 4 bases, leaving 9 bases between the germline ends. CDR3 length equals 13 residues. CDR3 residues: CASSLMGGNTIYF. CDR3 DNA sequence: TGTGCCAGCAGTCTCATGGGGGGAAACACCATATATTTT.

A single count supports this clone. The CDR3 region is CASSLGTVAEGYTF. The CDR3 DNA is TGCGCCAGCAGCTTGGGGACGGTCGCAGAGGGCTACACCTTC. The chain joins TRBV5-1 to TRBJ1-2; no clear D. V shed 0 bases and J shed 8 bases, with 14 bases lying between them. The CDR3 sequence is 14 residues long. The germline gives CDR1 SGHRS, CDR2 YFSETQ.

The J gene is TRBJ2-2, the V gene TRBV7-2; 8 nucleotides agree with TRBD2. The CDR3 covers 16 residues. CDR1 and CDR2 (germline): SGHTA, FQGNSA. Trimming at V came to 5 bases and at J to 1 base, leaving 6 bases not matched to a gene. CDR3 DNA sequence: TGTGCCAGCAGCACCCGGGGGGGGATGAACACCGGGGAGCTGTTTTTT. Its translation: CASSTRGGMNTGELFF.

This clone was counted once. V gene TRBV7-2 combines with J gene TRBJ1-4; D is unclear. Germline CDR1 is SGHTA and CDR2 is FQGNSA. CDR3 size: 13 residues. V lost 0 bases, J lost 6 bases, and 5 bases lay in between. CDR3 amino acids: CASSLAWDEKLFF. The CDR3 DNA reads as TGTGCCAGCAGCTTAGCGTGGGATGAAAAACTGTTTTTT.

The rearrangement joins TRBV5-4 to TRBJ2-4, with 7 positions matching TRBD1. V shed 4 bases and J 3 bases; nucleotides not matched to a gene: 4. The germline V gene has CDR1 SGHNT and CDR2 YYREEE (reference sequence). The CDR3 runs to 14 residues. CDR3: CASSVDRVKNIQYF. DNA for the CDR3: TGTGCCAGCAGCGTAGACAGGGTCAAAAACATTCAGTACTTC.

This clone came up once. This chain links TRBV30 with TRBJ2-3; possible D gene TRBD2, 5 bases. The V and J ends lost 0 bases and 3 bases respectively, with 7 bases between them. Per germline, CDR1 GTSNPN and CDR2 SVGIG (reference sequence). The CDR3 spans 13 residues. CDR3 sequence: CAWSVWETDTQYF. The CDR3 region has the DNA TGTGCCTGGAGTGTATGGGAGACAGATACGCAGTATTTT.

This clone was detected a few times. The V call is TRBV28, the J call TRBJ1-6, with a tentative D call TRBD1 (5 bases). Per germline, CDR1 MDHEN and CDR2 SYDVKM. Trimming left V 1 base short and J 13 bases short, with 11 bases between. The CDR3 covers 13 residues. The CDR3 sequence is CASSLSQGGPLHF. The CDR3 coding sequence is TGTGCCAGCAGTTTATCCCAGGGAGGGCCCCTCCACTTT.

The chain is built from TRBV7-9 and TRBJ2-7; a possible D gene is TRBD1 (6 bases). Germline-derived CDR1 and CDR2 are SEHNR and FQNEAQ (reference sequence). This CDR3 spans 14 amino acids. Trimming removed 2 bases from V and 0 bases from J, with 8 bases in between. The CDR3 DNA follows: TGTGCCAGCAGCTTAACAGGGAGCTCCTACGAGCAGTACTTC. The encoded protein is CASSLTGSSYEQYF. The full variable domain, with the rest looked up from reference TRBV7-9 and TRBJ2-7, is DTGVSQNPRHKITKRGQNVTFRCDPISEHNRLYWYRQTLGQGPEFLTYFQNEAQLEKSRLLSDRFSAERPKGSFSTLEIQRTEQGDSAMYLCASSLTGSSYEQYFGPGTRLTVT.